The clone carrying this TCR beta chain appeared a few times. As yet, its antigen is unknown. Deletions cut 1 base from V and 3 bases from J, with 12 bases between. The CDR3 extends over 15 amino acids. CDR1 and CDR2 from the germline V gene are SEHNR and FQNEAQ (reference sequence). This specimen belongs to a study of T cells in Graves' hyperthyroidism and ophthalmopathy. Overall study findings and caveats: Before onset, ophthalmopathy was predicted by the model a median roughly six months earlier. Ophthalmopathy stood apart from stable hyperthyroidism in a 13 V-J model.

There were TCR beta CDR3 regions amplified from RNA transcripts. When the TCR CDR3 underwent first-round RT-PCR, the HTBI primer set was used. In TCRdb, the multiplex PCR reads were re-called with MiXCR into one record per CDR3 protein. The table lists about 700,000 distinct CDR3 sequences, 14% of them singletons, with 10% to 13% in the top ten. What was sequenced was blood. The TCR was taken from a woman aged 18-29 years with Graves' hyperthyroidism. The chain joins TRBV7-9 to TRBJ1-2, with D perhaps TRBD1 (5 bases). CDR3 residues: CASSLGPGGDYGYTF. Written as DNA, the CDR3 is TGTGCCAGCAGCTTAGGCCCGGGGGGTGACTATGGCTACACCTTC. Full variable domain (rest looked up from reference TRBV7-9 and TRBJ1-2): DTGVSQNPRHKITKRGQNVTFRCDPISEHNRLYWYRQTLGQGPEFLTYFQNEAQLEKSRLLSDRFSAERPKGSFSTLEIQRTEQGDSAMYLCASSLGPGGDYGYTFGSGTRLTVV.